The 22 T cell receptor beta chains listed next were all sequenced from one sample in a study of blood T cell repertoires in COVID-19. Assay: immunoSEQ multiplex PCR; the TCRdb copy retains only in-frame clones and omits some. This table has under 250,000 clones, 83% appearing once. The sample was PBMCs or T cells enriched from blood (not recorded which). Receptor source: a woman between 50 and 59 years old who had been exposed to COVID-19.

V and J are TRBV3-1 (or the pseudogene TRBV3-2) and TRBJ2-7; 10 positions match TRBD1. CDR3 length: 15 residues. Germline assignment: CDR1 LGHDT and CDR2 YNNKEL (reference sequence). The trim removed 4 bases at V and 3 bases at J, leaving 6 bases unmatched. The CDR3 region is CASSPRQGAVYEQYF. The DNA for the CDR3 is TGTGCCAGCAGCCCTAGACAGGGGGCGGTCTACGAGCAGTACTTC.

V and J are TRBV9 and TRBJ1-4; TRBD1 might be the D (6 bases). CDR3 length equals 17 residues. Germline assignment: CDR1 SGDLS and CDR2 YYNGEE. Trimming left V 3 bases short and J 0 bases short, with 15 bases between. The CDR3 here is CASSEQQGVATNEKLFF. The CDR3 coding sequence is TGTGCCAGCAGCGAACAACAGGGAGTTGCAACTAATGAAAAACTGTTTTTT.

The chain employs TRBV5-1 and TRBJ2-1, with 9 nucleotides matching TRBD2. The CDR3 is made up of 16 amino acids. Germline V gene lookup returns CDR1 SGHRS and CDR2 YFSETQ. V lost 3 bases and J lost 6; bases outside the gene matches: 10. CDR3 coding DNA: TGCGCCAGCAGCTCTCGGGCGAGCGGGGGGCCCAATGAGCAGTTCTTC. Translating gives CASSSRASGGPNEQFF.

The V and J genes are TRBV5-6 and TRBJ1-5, with 10 positions matching TRBD1. Germline trimming cut 4 bases from V and 6 bases from J; bases unmatched to any gene: 4. Germline V lookup: CDR1 SGHDT, CDR2 YYEEEE. This CDR3 region has 14 residues. The CDR3 loop reads CASSPDRGRQPQHF. The CDR3 DNA is TGTGCCAGCAGCCCTGACAGGGGGCGTCAGCCCCAGCATTTT.

V is TRBV10-3 and J is TRBJ2-7; 8 bases fit TRBD2. CDR3 size: 14 residues. Trimming removed 4 bases from V and 5 bases from J; junction bases left unmatched: 7. Germline values: CDR1 ENHRY, CDR2 SYGVKD. CDR3 in amino acids: CAISAGGGRDEQYF. The CDR3 region has the DNA TGTGCCATCAGTGCGGGGGGGGGCCGGGACGAGCAGTACTTC.

The chain combines TRBV7-9 with TRBJ1-4; a possible D gene is TRBD1 (6 bases). Germline V gene data show CDR1 as SEHNR and CDR2 as FQNEAQ (reference sequence). Trimming removed 3 bases at V and 8 bases at J, with 13 bases between. The CDR3 length is 14 residues. The CDR3 here is CASSFIGGAEKLFF. The CDR3 bases are TGTGCCAGCAGCTTCATCGGGGGGGCGGAAAAACTGTTTTTT.

This sequence joins TRBV14 and TRBJ1-4; D is unresolved. V lost 1 base, J lost 5 bases, and 11 bases lay in between. Germline loops: CDR1 SGHDN, CDR2 FVKESK. CDR3 length: 15 amino acids. CDR3 DNA: TGTGCCAGCAGCCAAGGGCAGAGGTGGAATGAAAAACTGTTTTTT. Encoded protein: CASSQGQRWNEKLFF.

V is TRBV7-9 and J is TRBJ1-3; 7 bases are a match to TRBD1. V was pared by 3 bases and J by 6 bases, with 8 bases of the junction left unmatched. CDR1 and CDR2 from the germline V gene are SEHNR and FQNEAQ (reference sequence). This CDR3 contains 15 residues. The CDR3 DNA follows: TGTGCCAGCAGCTTTGGAGGGGGCGGGGAAAACACCATATATTTT. This codes for CASSFGGGGENTIYF.

The chain couples TRBV27 to TRBJ1-4, with 8 bases matching TRBD1. The ends lost 5 bases at V and 7 bases at J; junction bases unmatched: 9. Germline assignment: CDR1 MNHEY and CDR2 SMNVEV (reference sequence). The CDR3 consists of 15 residues. CDR3 sequence reads: CASSPYQGAGEKLFF. The CDR3, as DNA: TGTGCCAGCAGTCCTTACCAGGGGGCGGGTGAAAAACTGTTTTTT.

This rearrangement joins TRBV11-2 to TRBJ1-1, with D uncertain. V was shortened by 4 bases and J by 10 bases, with 16 bases between the two germline ends. CDR1 is SGHAT and CDR2 is FQNNGV in the germline V gene. This CDR3 is built from 13 residues. This CDR3 is CASSSPSGLGAFF. CDR3 coding DNA: TGTGCCAGCAGCTCCCCCAGTGGGCTGGGAGCTTTCTTT.

The chain combines TRBV27 with TRBJ1-4, with D possibly being TRBD1 (6 bases). In germline, CDR1 is MNHEY, CDR2 SMNVEV (reference sequence). This CDR3 is 14 amino acids long. Trimming removed 8 bases at V and 4 bases at J, with 14 bases between. The CDR3 nucleotides read TGTGCCAGCCGATTACAGGGCGGTAATGAAAAACTGTTTTTT. Protein product: CASRLQGGNEKLFF.

The chain combines TRBV9 with TRBJ2-1; no clear D gene. The CDR3 totals 13 residues. Germline CDR1 reads SGDLS; CDR2 reads YYNGEE. V lost 0 bases and J lost 10, with 11 bases in between. DNA of the CDR3: TGTGCCAGCAGCGTAGTACTCTTCGGGGAGCAGTTCTTC. Encoded protein: CASSVVLFGEQFF.

This clone has more than one count but fewer than ten. The V call is TRBV11-2, the J call TRBJ2-7; TRBD1 matches 9 bases. The CDR3 totals 17 residues. The germline gives CDR1 SGHAT, CDR2 FQNNGV. Trimming took 4 bases from V and 3 from J; bases not matched to a gene: 13. The CDR3 protein is CASSSLQGARKGYEQYF. Here the CDR3 DNA reads TGTGCCAGCAGCTCATTACAGGGGGCGCGAAAAGGCTACGAGCAGTACTTC.

The rearrangement links TRBV12-3 or TRBV12-4 to TRBJ1-1; a possible D gene is TRBD1 (5 bases). The CDR3 contains 13 residues. With 3 bases removed from V and 3 bases from J, the gap between germline ends came to 8 bases. This CDR3 is CASSFGHDTEAFF. DNA for the CDR3: TGTGCCAGCAGTTTCGGACATGACACTGAAGCTTTCTTT.

In this sample, this clone turned up once. V is TRBV19 and J is TRBJ2-7; D unclear. CDR1 is LNHDA, CDR2 SQIVND, per germline (reference sequence). Trimming cost V 4 bases and J 4 bases, with 14 bases left between them. The CDR3 has 14 residues. The CDR3 DNA reads as TGTGCCAGTAGTAATACCCTTACAGATTACGAGCAGTACTTC. Translation gives CASSNTLTDYEQYF.

V gene TRBV6-5 combines with J gene TRBJ2-3; 10 bases are shared with TRBD2. Germline loops: CDR1 MNHEY, CDR2 SVGAGI. This CDR3 has 13 residues. J lost 6 bases, V lost 6 bases, and 3 bases had no gene match. In nucleotides, the CDR3 is TGTGCCAGCAGCCTACTAGCGGGGGATACGCAGTATTTT. Its translation is CASSLLAGDTQYF.

J is TRBJ2-3 and V is TRBV7-2; no reliable D call. V was pared by 1 base and J by 2 bases, with 7 bases between. The CDR3 sequence is 14 residues long. Germline-derived CDR1 and CDR2 are SGHTA and FQGNSA. In nucleotides, the CDR3 is TGTGCCAGCAGCTTAGAAGCCTTCACAGATACGCAGTATTTT. Translated, it gives CASSLEAFTDTQYF.

The chain recombines TRBV28 with TRBJ2-2, with 10 bases aligning to TRBD2. The CDR3 is 18 residues long. With V trimmed by 5 bases and J by 2 bases, 11 bases remained unmatched. Germline CDR1 and CDR2: MDHEN and SYDVKM. The CDR3 nucleotides read TGTGCCAGCAGTATACGGGACCTAGCGGGGGCTAACACCGGGGAGCTGTTTTTT. This codes for CASSIRDLAGANTGELFF.

The genes are TRBV28 and TRBJ1-3; D is possibly TRBD1 (5 bases). This CDR3 contains 15 residues. Germline CDR1 reads MDHEN; CDR2 reads SYDVKM. The V gene lost 1 base and the J gene lost 2 bases, with 9 bases spanning the gap. This CDR3 is CASSLSPGTGNTIYF. The CDR3 nucleotides read TGTGCCAGCAGTTTATCCCCAGGGACTGGAAACACCATATATTTT.

CDR3 in amino acids: CASSGLAGGSHTGELFF. The CDR3 DNA reads TGTGCCAGCAGCGGACTAGCGGGGGGCTCCCACACCGGGGAGCTGTTTTTT. The chain carries TRBV5-5 and TRBJ2-2; TRBD2 matches 14 bases. This CDR3 is built from 17 residues. J gave up 3 bases and V 4 bases, and 5 bases lay outside the gene matches. Germline V CDR1 and CDR2: SGHKS, YYEKEE (reference sequence).

The chain couples TRBV2 to TRBJ1-1; 8 bases map to TRBD1. V trimming: 5 bases; J trimming: 2 bases; junction bases outside the gene matches: 4. Germline CDR1 is SNHLY and CDR2 is FYNNEI. The CDR3 contains 14 residues. The CDR3 bases are TGTGCCAGCAGTCGAGACAGGGGTAACACTGAAGCTTTCTTT. This encodes CASSRDRGNTEAFF.

The rearrangement links TRBV21-1 to TRBJ2-7; the table gives TRBD2 as D, unverified against the DNA. TRBV21-1 counts as a pseudogene. This CDR3 is 14 amino acids long. The CDR3, as DNA: TGTGCCAGCGCTTGGCGACCGGGGGGCTACGAGCAGTACTTC. It codes for CASAWRPGGYEQYF.